The clone carrying this T cell receptor (beta chain) has a handful of counts. This record comes from a study of blood T cell repertoires in COVID-19. Study-level background: From T cells, B-cell-depleted T cells, or PBMCs came the material, which was cDNA or gDNA.

Authors' data handling: From reference gene primer amplification, estimates of nucleated cell counts were derived. The assay was immunoSEQ multiplex PCR, and TCRdb's table has in-frame clones only and misses some. V and J calls and clone size are copied from that table; D and trimming were computed from the DNA. The repertoire has about 280,000 clones, 86% of them found once; the top ten carry approximately 10%. Between the trimmed V and J ends, which lost 1 base and 6 bases, there was a span of 5 bases. The CDR3 consists of 12 residues. The origin of this receptor is a man in his forties or fifties with active or convalescent COVID-19. The material sequenced was peripheral blood. The chain is built from TRBV12-3 or TRBV12-4 and TRBJ2-3, with D hard to call. The CDR3 coding sequence is TGTGCCAGCAGTTTAGGGGCGGATACGCAGTATTTT. Protein sequence: CASSLGADTQYF.